This is a list of T cell receptor beta chains from one sample in a study of blood T cells in healthy people across ages. TCRdb redid the calling of the 5' RACE reads with MiXCR, one entry per CDR3 protein. In the table there are some 920,000 distinct CDR3 sequences, approximately 50% of which are singletons. The specimen sequenced was blood. The source of these receptors is a woman aged 60 to 75 in good health. Both conserved end residues are trimmed from each CDR3. The size of a clone is reported for some rows only, either as once, few or many, or as a class for expanded clones.

v_gene	abundance	j_gene	CDR3aa
TRBV4-1	NA	TRBJ2-1	ASSQAGSSYNEQF
TRBV4-2	once	TRBJ1-3	ASSGQVLGNTIY
TRBV10-2	once	NA	ASRTALDYNEQY
TRBV5-1	NA	TRBJ2-7	ASSPRGSLSGGSYEQY
TRBV3-1	NA	TRBJ2-5	ASSQGLAGQQETQY
TRBV6-2/TRBV6-3	NA	TRBJ2-5	ASSSLGSLQETQY
TRBV5-1	few	TRBJ2-1	ASNSGEPYNEQF
TRBV11-2	once	TRBJ1-1	ASSPRVMNTEAF
TRBV20-1	few	TRBJ2-5	SAIIPRSLQETQY
TRBV6-2/TRBV6-3	few	TRBJ2-1	ASRTTGVSYNEQF
TRBV7-8	NA	TRBJ2-1	ASSYVTRLNKQF
TRBV29-1	NA	TRBJ2-7	SVDSPGRGFYEQY
TRBV16	few	TRBJ2-4	ASSQSGTGTNIQY
TRBV7-9	NA	TRBJ1-1	ASFAGGVSEAF
TRBV7-8	NA	TRBJ2-4	ASSAREGGVKNIQY
TRBV7-2	NA	TRBJ2-7	ASSRGLDRYEQY
TRBV20-1	once	TRBJ2-1	SAPPLAVYNEQF
TRBV20-1	NA	TRBJ2-7	SARLSSYEQY
TRBV7-2	NA	TRBJ2-7	ASSSGLEGYEQY
TRBV27	NA	TRBJ1-1	ASSQSVGNTEAF
TRBV20-1	NA	TRBJ2-7	SANVRAARQY
TRBV29-1	NA	NA	SVESGIHEQY
TRBV7-2	few	TRBJ2-1	ASTKLAGYYNEQF
TRBV3-1	once	TRBJ2-5	ASSQGLAWNQETQY
TRBV29-1	few	TRBJ2-4	SVESSGNIQY
TRBV11-3	NA	NA	ASSLGFSGYSYNEQY